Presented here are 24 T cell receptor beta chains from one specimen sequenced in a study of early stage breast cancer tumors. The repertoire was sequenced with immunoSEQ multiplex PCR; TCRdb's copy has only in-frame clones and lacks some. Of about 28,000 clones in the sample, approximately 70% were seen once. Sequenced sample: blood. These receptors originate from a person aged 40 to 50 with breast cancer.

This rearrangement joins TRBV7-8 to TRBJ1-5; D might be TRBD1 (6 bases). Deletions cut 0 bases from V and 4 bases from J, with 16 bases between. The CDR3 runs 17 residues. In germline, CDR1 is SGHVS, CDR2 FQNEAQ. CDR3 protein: CASSLAAGQTKNQPQHF. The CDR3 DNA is TGTGCCAGCAGCTTAGCGGCCGGACAGACGAAAAATCAGCCCCAGCATTTT.

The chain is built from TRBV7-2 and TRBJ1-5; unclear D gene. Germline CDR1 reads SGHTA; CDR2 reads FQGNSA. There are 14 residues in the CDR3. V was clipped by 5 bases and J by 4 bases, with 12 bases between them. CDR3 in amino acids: CASSKEGGNQPQHF. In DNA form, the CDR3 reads TGTGCCAGCAGCAAAGAGGGCGGGAATCAGCCCCAGCATTTT.

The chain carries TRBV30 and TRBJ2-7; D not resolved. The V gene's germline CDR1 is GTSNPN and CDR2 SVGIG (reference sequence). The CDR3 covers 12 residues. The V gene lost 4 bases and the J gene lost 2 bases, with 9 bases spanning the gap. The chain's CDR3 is CAWNRGTYEQYF. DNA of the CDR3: TGTGCCTGGAACCGCGGCACCTACGAGCAGTACTTC.

CDR3 nucleotide sequence: TGTGCCAGCAGCCTGATAAACAGGGGAGGCACTGAAGCTTTCTTT. Translated, it gives CASSLINRGGTEAFF. The gene calls are TRBV7-9 and TRBJ1-1, with TRBD1 matching 7 bases. The CDR3 runs 15 residues. CDR1 and CDR2 (germline): SEHNR, FQNEAQ (reference sequence). The V and J ends lost 5 bases and 4 bases, in that order; junction bases with no gene match: 10. Combining the CDR3 with reference TRBV7-9 and TRBJ1-1 gives the whole variable domain DTGVSQNPRHKITKRGQNVTFRCDPISEHNRLYWYRQTLGQGPEFLTYFQNEAQLEKSRLLSDRFSAERPKGSFSTLEIQRTEQGDSAMYLCASSLINRGGTEAFFGQGTRLTVV.

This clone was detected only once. In DNA, the CDR3 is TGCGCCAGCACGGGTTGGCGGGGGCGCCCCAGGGGGCAGTATTTT. Protein: CASTGWRGRPRGQYF. J is TRBJ2-3 and V is TRBV5-1; weak D call: TRBD2 (7 bases). V lost 6 bases, J lost 11 bases, and 25 bases lay in between. This CDR3 is built from 15 residues. Germline V CDR1 and CDR2: SGHRS, YFSETQ.

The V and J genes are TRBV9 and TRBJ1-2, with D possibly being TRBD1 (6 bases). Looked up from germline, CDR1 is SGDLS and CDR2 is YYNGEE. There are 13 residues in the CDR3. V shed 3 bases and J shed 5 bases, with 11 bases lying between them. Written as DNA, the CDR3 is TGTGCCAGCAGCGCTCAGGGGAGTTATGGCTACACCTTC. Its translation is CASSAQGSYGYTF.

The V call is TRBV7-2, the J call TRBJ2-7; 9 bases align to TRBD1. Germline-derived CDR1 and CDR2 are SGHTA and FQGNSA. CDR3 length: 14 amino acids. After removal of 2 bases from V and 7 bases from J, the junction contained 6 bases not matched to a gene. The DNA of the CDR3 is TGTGCCAGCAGCTTACGGGGACAGGGCCGAGAGCAGTACTTC. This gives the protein CASSLRGQGREQYF.

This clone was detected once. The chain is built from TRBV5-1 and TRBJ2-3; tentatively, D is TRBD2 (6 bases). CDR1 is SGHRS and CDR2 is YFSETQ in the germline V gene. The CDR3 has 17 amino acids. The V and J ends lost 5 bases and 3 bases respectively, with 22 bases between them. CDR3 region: CASSFGGTGVFTDTQYF. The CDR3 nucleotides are TGCGCCAGCAGTTTTGGGGGTACGGGAGTTTTTACAGATACGCAGTATTTT.

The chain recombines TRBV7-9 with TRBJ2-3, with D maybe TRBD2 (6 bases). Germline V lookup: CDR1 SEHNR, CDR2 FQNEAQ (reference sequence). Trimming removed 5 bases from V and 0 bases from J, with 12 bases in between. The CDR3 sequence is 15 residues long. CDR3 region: CASSPLGGSTDTQYF. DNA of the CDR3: TGTGCCAGCAGCCCTCTCGGGGGTAGCACAGATACGCAGTATTTT.

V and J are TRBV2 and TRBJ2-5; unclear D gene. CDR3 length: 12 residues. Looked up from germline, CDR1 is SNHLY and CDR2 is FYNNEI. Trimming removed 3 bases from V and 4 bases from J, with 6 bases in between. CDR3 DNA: TGTGCCAGCAGTGACGGTGGAGAGACCCAGTACTTC. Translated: CASSDGGETQYF. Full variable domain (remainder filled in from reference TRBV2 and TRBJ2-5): EPEVTQTPSHQVTQMGQEVILRCVPISNHLYFYWYRQILGQKVEFLVSFYNNEISEKSEIFDDQFSVERPDGSNFTLKIRSTKLEDSAMYFCASSDGGETQYFGPGTRLLVL.

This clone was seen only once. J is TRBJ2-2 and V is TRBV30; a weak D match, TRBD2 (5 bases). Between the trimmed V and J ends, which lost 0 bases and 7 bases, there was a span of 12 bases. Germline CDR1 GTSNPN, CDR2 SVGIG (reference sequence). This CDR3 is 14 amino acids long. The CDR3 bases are TGTGCCTGGAGTGTACTAGGAGCCCTCGGGGAGCTGTTTTTT. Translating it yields CAWSVLGALGELFF.

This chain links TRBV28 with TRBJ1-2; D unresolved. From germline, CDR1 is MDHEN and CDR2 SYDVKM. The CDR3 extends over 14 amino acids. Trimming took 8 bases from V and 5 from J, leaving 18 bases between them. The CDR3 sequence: CASSTGVSFYGYTF. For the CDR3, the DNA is TGTGCCAGCTCAACCGGCGTTTCCTTTTATGGCTACACCTTC.

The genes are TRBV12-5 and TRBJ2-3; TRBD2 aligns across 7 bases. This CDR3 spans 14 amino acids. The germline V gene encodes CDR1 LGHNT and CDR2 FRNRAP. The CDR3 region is CATVLPSGEGGQYF. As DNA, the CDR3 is TGTGCCACAGTTCTCCCAAGCGGGGAAGGTGGGCAGTATTTT.

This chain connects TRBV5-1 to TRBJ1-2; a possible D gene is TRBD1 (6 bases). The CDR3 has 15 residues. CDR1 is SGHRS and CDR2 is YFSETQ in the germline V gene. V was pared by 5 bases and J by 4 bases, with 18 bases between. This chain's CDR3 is CASRQQGRMGYGYTF. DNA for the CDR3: TGCGCCAGCAGGCAACAGGGAAGGATGGGCTATGGCTACACCTTC. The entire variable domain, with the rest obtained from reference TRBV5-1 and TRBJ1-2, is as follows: KAGVTQTPRYLIKTRGQQVTLSCSPISGHRSVSWYQQTPGQGLQFLFEYFSETQRNKGNFPGRFSGRQFSNSRSEMNVSTLELGDSALYLCASRQQGRMGYGYTFGSGTRLTVV.

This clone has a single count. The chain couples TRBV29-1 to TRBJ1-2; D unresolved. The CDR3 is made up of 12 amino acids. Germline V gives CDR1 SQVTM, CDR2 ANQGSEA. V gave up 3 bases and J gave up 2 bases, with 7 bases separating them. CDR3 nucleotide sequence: TGCAGCGTTGACTGGCAGAACTATGGCTACACCTTC. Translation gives CSVDWQNYGYTF.

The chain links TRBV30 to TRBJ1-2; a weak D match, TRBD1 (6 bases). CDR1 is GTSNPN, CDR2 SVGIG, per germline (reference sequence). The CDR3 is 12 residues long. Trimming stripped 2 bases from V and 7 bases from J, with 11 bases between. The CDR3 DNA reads TGTGCCTGGAGTTACCAGACAGGTGGCTACACCTTC. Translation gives CAWSYQTGGYTF.

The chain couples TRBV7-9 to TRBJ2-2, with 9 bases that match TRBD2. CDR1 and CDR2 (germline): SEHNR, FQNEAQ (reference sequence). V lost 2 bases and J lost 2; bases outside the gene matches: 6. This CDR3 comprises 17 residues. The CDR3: CASSLKETSGNTGELFF. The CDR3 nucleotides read TGTGCCAGCAGCTTAAAGGAGACTAGCGGAAACACCGGGGAGCTGTTTTTT.

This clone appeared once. The CDR3 loop reads CASSFLSVYGYTF. The CDR3 DNA sequence: TGTGCCAGCAGCTTCCTTAGCGTCTATGGCTACACCTTC. The chain employs TRBV7-2 and TRBJ1-2; D gene unclear. V was shortened by 3 bases and J by 4 bases, with 9 bases between the two germline ends. The CDR3 has 13 residues. Germline CDR1 is SGHTA and CDR2 is FQGNSA.

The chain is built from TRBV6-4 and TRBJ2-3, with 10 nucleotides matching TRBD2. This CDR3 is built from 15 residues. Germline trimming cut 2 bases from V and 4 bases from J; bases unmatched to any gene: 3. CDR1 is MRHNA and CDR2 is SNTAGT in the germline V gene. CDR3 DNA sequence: TGTGCCAGCAGTGACGGAGCGGGAGGGCCAGATACGCAGTATTTT. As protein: CASSDGAGGPDTQYF.

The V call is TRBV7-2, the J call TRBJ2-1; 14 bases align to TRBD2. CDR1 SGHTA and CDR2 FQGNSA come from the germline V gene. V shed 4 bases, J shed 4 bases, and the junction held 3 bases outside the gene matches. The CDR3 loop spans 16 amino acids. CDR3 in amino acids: CASSSRTSGRYNEQFF. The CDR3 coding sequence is TGTGCCAGCAGCTCAAGGACTAGCGGGAGGTACAATGAGCAGTTCTTC.

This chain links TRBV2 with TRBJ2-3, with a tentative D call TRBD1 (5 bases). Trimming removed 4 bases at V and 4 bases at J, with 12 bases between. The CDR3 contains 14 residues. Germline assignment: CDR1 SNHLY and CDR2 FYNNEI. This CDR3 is CASSVQGSADTQYF. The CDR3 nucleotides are TGTGCCAGCAGTGTCCAGGGATCGGCAGATACGCAGTATTTT.

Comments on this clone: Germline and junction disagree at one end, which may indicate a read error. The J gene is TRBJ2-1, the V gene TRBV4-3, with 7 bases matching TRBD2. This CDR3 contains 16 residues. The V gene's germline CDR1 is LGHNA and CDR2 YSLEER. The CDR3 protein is CASSQEGGGDYDEQFF. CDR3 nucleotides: TGCGCCAGCAGCCAAGAGGGGGGAGGGGACTACGATGAGCAGTTCTTC.

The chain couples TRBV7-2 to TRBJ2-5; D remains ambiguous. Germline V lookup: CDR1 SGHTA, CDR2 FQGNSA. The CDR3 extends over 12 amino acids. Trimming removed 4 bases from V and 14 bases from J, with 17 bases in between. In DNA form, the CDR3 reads TGTGCCAGCAGCTCCGCGTCGAGTTACCTATACTTC. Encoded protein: CASSSASSYLYF.

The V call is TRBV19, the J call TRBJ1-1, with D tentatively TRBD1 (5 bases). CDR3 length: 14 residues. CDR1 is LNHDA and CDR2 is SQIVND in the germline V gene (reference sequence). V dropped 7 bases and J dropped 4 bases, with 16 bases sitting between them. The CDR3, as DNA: TGTGCCAGTAAACCACCGTCAGGGCGCACTGAAGCTTTCTTT. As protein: CASKPPSGRTEAFF.